This T cell receptor beta chain comes out of a study of T cell repertoires in ileal Crohn's disease. Whole-study findings and limits: All patients with clonality above 26.8% had endoscopic recurrence. Mucosal expansions were suggested to be mainly CD8 T cells.

V shed 6 bases and J shed 6 bases, with 14 bases lying between them. This CDR3 is built from 13 residues. The germline gives CDR1 MNHEY, CDR2 SVGAGI. The data were produced by immunoSEQ multiplex PCR, yet TCRdb's version contains in-frame clones alone and is incomplete. The sample contains about 11,000 clones, around 80% of which appear only once. To note about this clone: Antigen: not known.

The sequence came from an adult with Crohn's disease. The chain carries TRBV6-5 and TRBJ1-1; possibly TRBD1 for D (5 bases). Sequenced material: ileal tissue. CDR3 sequence (DNA): TGTGCCAGCAGAGAAAGGGGTGGATCTGAAGCTTTCTTT. It codes for CASRERGGSEAFF.